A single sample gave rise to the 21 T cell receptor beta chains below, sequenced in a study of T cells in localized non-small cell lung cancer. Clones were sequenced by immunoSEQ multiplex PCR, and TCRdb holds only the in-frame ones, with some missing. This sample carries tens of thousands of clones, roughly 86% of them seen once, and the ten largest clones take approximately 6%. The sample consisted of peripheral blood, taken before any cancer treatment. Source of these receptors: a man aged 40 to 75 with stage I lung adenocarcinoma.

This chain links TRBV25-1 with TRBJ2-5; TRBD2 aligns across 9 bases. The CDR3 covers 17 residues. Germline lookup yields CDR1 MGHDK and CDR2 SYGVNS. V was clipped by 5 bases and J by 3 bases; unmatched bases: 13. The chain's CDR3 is CASSSTGVAGVEETQYF. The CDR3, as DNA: TGTGCCAGCAGTTCCACGGGAGTAGCGGGAGTGGAAGAGACCCAGTACTTC. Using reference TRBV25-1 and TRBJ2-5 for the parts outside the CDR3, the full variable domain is EADIYQTPRYLVIGTGKKITLECSQTMGHDKMYWYQQDPGMELHLIHYSYGVNSTEKGDLSSESTVSRIRTEHFPLTLESARPSHTSQYLCASSSTGVAGVEETQYFGPGTRLLVL.

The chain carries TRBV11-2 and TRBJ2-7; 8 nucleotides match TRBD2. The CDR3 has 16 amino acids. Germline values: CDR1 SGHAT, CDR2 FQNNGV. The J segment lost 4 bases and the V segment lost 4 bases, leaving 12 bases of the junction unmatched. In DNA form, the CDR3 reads TGTGCCAGCAGCTCCCTCGGGAGGGGACTCCATTACGAGCAGTACTTC. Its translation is CASSSLGRGLHYEQYF.

The CDR3 here is CASRDFRNIQYF. In nucleotides, the CDR3 is TGTGCCAGCCGGGACTTTAGGAACATTCAGTACTTC. The chain recombines TRBV28 with TRBJ2-4, with D possibly TRBD2 on 6 matching bases. V was shortened by 8 bases and J by 7 bases, with 12 bases between the two germline ends. The CDR3 covers 12 residues. Germline V gene sequence: CDR1 MDHEN, CDR2 SYDVKM.

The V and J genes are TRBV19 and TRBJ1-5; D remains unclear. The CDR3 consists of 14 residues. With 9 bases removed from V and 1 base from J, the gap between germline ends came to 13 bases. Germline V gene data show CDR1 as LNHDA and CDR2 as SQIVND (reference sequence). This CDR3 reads CASCPGGSNQPQHF. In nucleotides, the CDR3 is TGTGCCAGCTGCCCCGGCGGGAGCAATCAGCCCCAGCATTTT.

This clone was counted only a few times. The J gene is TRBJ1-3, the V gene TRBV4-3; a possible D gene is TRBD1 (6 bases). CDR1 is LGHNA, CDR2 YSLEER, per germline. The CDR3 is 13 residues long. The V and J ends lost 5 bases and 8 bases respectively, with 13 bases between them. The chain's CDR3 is CASSATGGHTIYF. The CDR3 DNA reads TGCGCCAGCAGCGCGACCGGGGGGCACACCATATATTTT.

The CDR3, as DNA: TGTGCCAGCAGCTCCCCGAAAGAGGTCGCTGAGCAGTTCTTC. Amino acid sequence: CASSSPKEVAEQFF. The V gene is TRBV7-9, the J gene TRBJ2-1, with D uncertain. Trimming took 4 bases from V and 9 from J, leaving 16 bases between them. The CDR3 loop spans 14 amino acids. CDR1 and CDR2 (germline): SEHNR, FQNEAQ (reference sequence).

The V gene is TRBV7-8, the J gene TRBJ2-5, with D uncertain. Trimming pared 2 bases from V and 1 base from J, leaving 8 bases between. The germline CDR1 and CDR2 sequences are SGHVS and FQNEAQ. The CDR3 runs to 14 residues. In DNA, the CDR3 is TGTGCCAGCAGCTTACGTCCGCTCCAAGAGACCCAGTACTTC. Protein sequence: CASSLRPLQETQYF.

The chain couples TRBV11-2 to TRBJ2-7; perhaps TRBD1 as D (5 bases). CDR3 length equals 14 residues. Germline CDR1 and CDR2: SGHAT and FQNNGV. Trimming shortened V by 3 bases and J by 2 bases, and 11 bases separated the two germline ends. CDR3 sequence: CASSLTVAPYEQYF. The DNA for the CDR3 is TGTGCCAGCAGCTTGACAGTCGCCCCCTACGAGCAGTACTTC.

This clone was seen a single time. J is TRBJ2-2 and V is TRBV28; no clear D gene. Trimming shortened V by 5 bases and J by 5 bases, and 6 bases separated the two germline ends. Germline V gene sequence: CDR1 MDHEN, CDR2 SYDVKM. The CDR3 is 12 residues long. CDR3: CASSTPTGELFF. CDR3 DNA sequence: TGTGCCAGCAGTACGCCAACCGGGGAGCTGTTTTTT.

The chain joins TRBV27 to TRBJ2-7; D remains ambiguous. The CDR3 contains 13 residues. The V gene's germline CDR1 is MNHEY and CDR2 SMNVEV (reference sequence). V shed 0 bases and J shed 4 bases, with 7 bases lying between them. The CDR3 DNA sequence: TGTGCCAGCAGTTTATCGTGGGGTTACGAGCAGTACTTC. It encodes CASSLSWGYEQYF.

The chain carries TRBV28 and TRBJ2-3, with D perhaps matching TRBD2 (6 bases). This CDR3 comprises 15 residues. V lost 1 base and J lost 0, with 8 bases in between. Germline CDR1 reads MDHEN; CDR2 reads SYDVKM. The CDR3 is CASSLSSGSTDTQYF. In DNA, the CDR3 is TGTGCCAGCAGTTTATCCAGCGGGAGCACAGATACGCAGTATTTT.

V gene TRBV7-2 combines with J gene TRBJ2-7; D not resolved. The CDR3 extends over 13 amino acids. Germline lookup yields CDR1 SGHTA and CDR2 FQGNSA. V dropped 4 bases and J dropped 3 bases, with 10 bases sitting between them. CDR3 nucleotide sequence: TGTGCCAGCAGCTCGGGTGGGTACTACGAGCAGTACTTC. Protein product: CASSSGGYYEQYF.

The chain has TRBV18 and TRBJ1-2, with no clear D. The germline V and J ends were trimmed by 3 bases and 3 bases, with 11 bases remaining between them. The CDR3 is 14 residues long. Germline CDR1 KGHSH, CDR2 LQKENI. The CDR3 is CASSPGMWDYGYTF. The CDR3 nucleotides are TGTGCCAGCTCACCGGGAATGTGGGACTATGGCTACACCTTC.

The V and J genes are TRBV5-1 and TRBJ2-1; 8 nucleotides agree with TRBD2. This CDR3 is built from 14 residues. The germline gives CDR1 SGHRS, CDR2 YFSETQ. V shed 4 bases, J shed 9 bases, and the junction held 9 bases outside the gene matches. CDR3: CASSLGTSFGEQFF. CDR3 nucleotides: TGCGCCAGCAGCCTGGGGACTAGTTTTGGTGAGCAGTTCTTC. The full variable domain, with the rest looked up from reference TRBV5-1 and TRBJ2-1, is KAGVTQTPRYLIKTRGQQVTLSCSPISGHRSVSWYQQTPGQGLQFLFEYFSETQRNKGNFPGRFSGRQFSNSRSEMNVSTLELGDSALYLCASSLGTSFGEQFFGPGTRLTVL.

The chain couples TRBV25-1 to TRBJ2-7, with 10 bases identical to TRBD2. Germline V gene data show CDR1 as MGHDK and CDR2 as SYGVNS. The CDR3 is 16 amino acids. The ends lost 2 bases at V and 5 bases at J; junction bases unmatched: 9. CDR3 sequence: CASSEGNPSGSDEQYF. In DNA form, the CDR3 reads TGTGCCAGCAGTGAAGGAAACCCTAGCGGGAGCGACGAGCAGTACTTC.

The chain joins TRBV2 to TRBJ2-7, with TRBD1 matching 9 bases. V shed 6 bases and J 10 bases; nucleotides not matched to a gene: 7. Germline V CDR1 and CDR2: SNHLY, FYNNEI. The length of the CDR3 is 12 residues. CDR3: CASRATGGSQYF. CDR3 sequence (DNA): TGTGCCAGCAGAGCAACAGGGGGCAGTCAGTACTTC.

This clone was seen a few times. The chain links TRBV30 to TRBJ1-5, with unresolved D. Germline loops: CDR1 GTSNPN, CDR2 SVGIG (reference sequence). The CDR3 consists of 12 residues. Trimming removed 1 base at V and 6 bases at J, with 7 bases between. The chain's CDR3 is CAWSDLSQPQHF. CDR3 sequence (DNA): TGTGCCTGGAGTGACCTCAGTCAGCCCCAGCATTTT.

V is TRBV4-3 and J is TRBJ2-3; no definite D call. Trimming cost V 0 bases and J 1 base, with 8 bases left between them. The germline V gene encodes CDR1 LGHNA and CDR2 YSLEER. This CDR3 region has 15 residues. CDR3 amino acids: CASSQEGSGTDTQYF. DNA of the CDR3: TGCGCCAGCAGCCAAGAAGGAAGCGGCACAGATACGCAGTATTTT.

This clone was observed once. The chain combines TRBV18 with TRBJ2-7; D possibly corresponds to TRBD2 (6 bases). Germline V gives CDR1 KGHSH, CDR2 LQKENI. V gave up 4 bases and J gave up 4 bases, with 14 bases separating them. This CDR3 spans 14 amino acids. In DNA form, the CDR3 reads TGTGCCAGCTCACAAGAGACTAGTAGTTACGAGCAGTACTTC. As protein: CASSQETSSYEQYF. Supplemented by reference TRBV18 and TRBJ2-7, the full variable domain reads NAGVMQNPRHLVRRRGQEARLRCSPMKGHSHVYWYRQLPEEGLKFMVYLQKENIIDESGMPKERFSAEFPKEGPSILRIQQVVRGDSAAYFCASSQETSSYEQYFGPGTRLTVT.

This CDR3 reads CASSLNGRSYGGETQYF. The CDR3 DNA is TGCGCCAGCAGCTTGAACGGGAGATCTTACGGCGGAGAGACCCAGTACTTC. The chain has TRBV5-1 and TRBJ2-5; a possible D gene is TRBD2 (6 bases). CDR1 is SGHRS, CDR2 YFSETQ, per germline. The V end lost 1 base, the J end lost 4 bases, and 20 bases lay between the germline ends. This CDR3 is built from 17 residues.

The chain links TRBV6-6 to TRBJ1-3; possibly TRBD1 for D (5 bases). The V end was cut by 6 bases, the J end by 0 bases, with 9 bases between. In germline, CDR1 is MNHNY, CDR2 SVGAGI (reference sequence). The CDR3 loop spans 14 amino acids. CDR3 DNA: TGTGCCAGCAGCGGGGGTTACTCTGGAAACACCATATATTTT. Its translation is CASSGGYSGNTIYF.